A selection of T cell receptor beta chains follows, all from one sample in a study of blood T cells in healthy people across ages. MiXCR was run by TCRdb on the 5' RACE reads, yielding one entry per CDR3 protein. The sample records about 1,400,000 distinct CDR3 sequences, around 59% being singletons. Sequencing used blood. All receptors derive from a man between 18 and 35 years old in good health. CDR3s leave out the opening cysteine and the closing phenylalanine or tryptophan. Clone size appears in some rows only: once, few, many, or a class for an expanded clone.

V gene	J gene	clone size	CDR3 length	CDR3 protein
TRBV24-1	TRBJ1-2	-	10	ATSDLTDGYT
TRBV4-1	TRBJ1-1	-	12	ASSQDRESNEAF
TRBV10-3	TRBJ2-7	-	13	AISGGGGAEYEQY
TRBV15	TRBJ2-1	few	12	ATSRVDRYNEQF
TRBV5-6	TRBJ1-2	-	10	ASSAQTDGYT
TRBV11-2	TRBJ2-7	-	14	ASSLESGAGSYEQY
TRBV20-1	TRBJ2-7	-	12	SINLQGTYNEQY
TRBV6-1	TRBJ2-7	many	13	ASSPGGGSPYEQY
TRBV6-1	TRBJ2-1	few	13	ASSDEGRVRHEQF
TRBV10-1	TRBJ2-5	few	10	ASSEADSYQY
TRBV24-1	TRBJ2-5	-	12	ATSADSTQETQY
TRBV20-1	TRBJ2-5	few	12	SAAAGTWQETQY
TRBV27	TRBJ2-1	-	18	ASRPLSASGRASSYNEQF
TRBV3-1	TRBJ2-3	once	13	ASSQDRSRSDTQY
TRBV10-3	TRBJ1-4	-	10	AISATNEKLF
TRBV4-3	-	-	13	ASSQGRLASYEQY
TRBV9	TRBJ2-4	-	13	ASSVGGGAKNIQY
TRBV30	TRBJ2-7	-	14	AWSPIGLAGVYEQY
TRBV3-1	TRBJ1-1	-	11	ASSQVGTGEAF
TRBV29-1	TRBJ2-7	few	9	SVEQSYEQY
TRBV7-9	TRBJ1-2	-	10	ASTQGIGSYT
TRBV2	-	-	12	ASREDRVGETQY
TRBV5-1	-	-	12	ASSLPGQVETQY
TRBV6-5	TRBJ2-7	few	12	ASSRGLARDEQY
TRBV7-9	TRBJ1-4	-	14	ASSSSEGATNEKLF
TRBV29-1	TRBJ2-1	-	9	SVAKNNEQF
TRBV18	TRBJ2-1	-	15	ASSPFTGTQKPNEQF